This TCR beta chain was retrieved from a study of control samples from healthy donors and cancer patients. The germline V gene encodes CDR1 LGHNA and CDR2 YSLEER. The trim removed 4 bases at V and 2 bases at J, leaving 10 bases unmatched. CDR3 length equals 16 residues. Here immunoSEQ multiplex PCR was the method, and the copy in TCRdb shows in-frame clones only, minus some. The data show around 85,000 clones, approximately 94% seen once. The sample taken for sequencing was blood. The chain is built from TRBV4-3 and TRBJ2-7, with 8 bases that match TRBD1. This sequence originates from a woman under 30 in good health. CDR3 DNA sequence: TGCGCCAGCAGCCCCTCGTTGGACAGGGTGCCCTACGAGCAGTACTTC. Encoded protein: CASSPSLDRVPYEQYF.